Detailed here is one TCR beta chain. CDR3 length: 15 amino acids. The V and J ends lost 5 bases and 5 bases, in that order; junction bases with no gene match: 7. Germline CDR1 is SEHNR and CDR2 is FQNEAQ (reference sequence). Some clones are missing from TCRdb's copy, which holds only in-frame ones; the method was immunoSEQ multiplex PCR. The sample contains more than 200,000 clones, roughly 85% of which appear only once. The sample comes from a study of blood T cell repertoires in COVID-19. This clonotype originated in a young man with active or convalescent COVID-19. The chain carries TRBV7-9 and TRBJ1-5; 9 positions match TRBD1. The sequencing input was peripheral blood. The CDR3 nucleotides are TGTGCCAGCAGCGAAACAGGGGGCTGGGATCAGCCCCAGCATTTT. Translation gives CASSETGGWDQPQHF.